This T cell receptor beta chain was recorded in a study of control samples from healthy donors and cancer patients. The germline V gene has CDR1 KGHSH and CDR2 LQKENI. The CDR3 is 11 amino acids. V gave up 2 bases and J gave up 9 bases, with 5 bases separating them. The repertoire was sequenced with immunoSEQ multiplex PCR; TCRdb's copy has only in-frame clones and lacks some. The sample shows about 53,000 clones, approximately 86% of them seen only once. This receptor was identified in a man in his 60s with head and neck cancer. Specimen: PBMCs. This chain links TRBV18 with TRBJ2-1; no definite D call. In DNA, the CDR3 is TGTGCCAGCTCACCAAGTAGTGAGCAGTTCTTC. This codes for CASSPSSEQFF.